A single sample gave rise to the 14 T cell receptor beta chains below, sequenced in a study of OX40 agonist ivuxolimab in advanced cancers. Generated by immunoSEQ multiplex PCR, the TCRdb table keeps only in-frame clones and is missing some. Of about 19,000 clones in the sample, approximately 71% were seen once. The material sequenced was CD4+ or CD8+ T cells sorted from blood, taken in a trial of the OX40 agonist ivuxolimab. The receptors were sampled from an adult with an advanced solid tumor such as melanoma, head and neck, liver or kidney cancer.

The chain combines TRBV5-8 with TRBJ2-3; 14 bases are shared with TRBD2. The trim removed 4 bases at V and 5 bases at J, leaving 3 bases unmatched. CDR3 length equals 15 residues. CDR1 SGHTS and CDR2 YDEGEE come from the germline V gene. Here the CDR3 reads CASSPGLAGGDTQYF. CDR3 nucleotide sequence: TGTGCCAGCAGCCCCGGACTAGCGGGAGGAGATACGCAGTATTTT.

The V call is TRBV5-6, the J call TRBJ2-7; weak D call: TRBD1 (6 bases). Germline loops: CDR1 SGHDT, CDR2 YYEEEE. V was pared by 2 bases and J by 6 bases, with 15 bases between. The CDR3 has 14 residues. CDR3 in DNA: TGTGCCAGCAGCTTTCGACAGGTGGAGTCCGAGCAGTACTTC. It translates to CASSFRQVESEQYF.

DNA for the CDR3: TGTGCCAGCAGTCCTACCACCGGCAGCACCGGGGAGCTGTTTTTT. As protein: CASSPTTGSTGELFF. This rearrangement joins TRBV5-6 to TRBJ2-2, with D unclear. V lost 5 bases and J 4 bases, leaving 15 bases between the germline ends. The CDR3 runs to 15 residues. Germline-derived CDR1 and CDR2 are SGHDT and YYEEEE.

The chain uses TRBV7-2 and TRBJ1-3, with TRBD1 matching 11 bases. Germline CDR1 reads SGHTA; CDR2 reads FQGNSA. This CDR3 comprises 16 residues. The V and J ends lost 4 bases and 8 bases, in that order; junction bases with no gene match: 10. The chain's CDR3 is CASSSDRGRGGDTIYF. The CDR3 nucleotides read TGTGCCAGCAGCTCGGACAGGGGGCGCGGGGGTGACACCATATATTTT.

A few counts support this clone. The DNA of the CDR3 is TGCGCCAGCAGCCATGACTCACAGATACCCTATGGCTACACCTTC. Its translation: CASSHDSQIPYGYTF. The V call is TRBV4-3, the J call TRBJ1-2; D not certain. Deletions cut 3 bases from V and 4 bases from J, with 15 bases between. The CDR3 totals 15 residues. CDR1 is LGHNA, CDR2 YSLEER, per germline.

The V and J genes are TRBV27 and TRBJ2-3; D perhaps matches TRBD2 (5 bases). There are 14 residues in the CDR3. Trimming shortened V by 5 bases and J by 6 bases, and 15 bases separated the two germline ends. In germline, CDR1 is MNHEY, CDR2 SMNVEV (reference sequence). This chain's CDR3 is CASSLLGEMDTQYF. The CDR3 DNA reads TGTGCCAGCAGTCTCCTCGGGGAAATGGATACGCAGTATTTT.

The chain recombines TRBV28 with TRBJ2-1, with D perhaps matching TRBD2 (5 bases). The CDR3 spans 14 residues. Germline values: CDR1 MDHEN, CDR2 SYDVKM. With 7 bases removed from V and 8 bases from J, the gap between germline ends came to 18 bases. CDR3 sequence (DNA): TGTGCCAGCAATGGTCCCAACGGGATAGATGAGCAGTTCTTC. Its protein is CASNGPNGIDEQFF.

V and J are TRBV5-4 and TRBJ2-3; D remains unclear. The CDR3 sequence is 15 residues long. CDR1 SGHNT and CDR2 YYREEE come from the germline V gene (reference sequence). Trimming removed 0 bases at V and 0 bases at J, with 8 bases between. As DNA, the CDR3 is TGTGCCAGCAGCTTGGGACGAGCTAGCACAGATACGCAGTATTTT. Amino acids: CASSLGRASTDTQYF.

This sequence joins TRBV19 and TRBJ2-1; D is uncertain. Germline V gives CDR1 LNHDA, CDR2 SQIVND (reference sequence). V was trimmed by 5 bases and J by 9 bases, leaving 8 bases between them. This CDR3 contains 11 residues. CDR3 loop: CASSSPSEQFF. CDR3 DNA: TGTGCCAGTAGTTCCCCTAGTGAGCAGTTCTTC.

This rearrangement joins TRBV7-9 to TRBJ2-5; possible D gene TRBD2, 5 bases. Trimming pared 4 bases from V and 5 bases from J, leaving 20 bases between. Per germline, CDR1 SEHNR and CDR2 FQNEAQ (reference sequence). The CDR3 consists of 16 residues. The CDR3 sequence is CASSSPLTERVETQYF. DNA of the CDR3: TGTGCCAGCAGCTCTCCCCTGACGGAGAGGGTCGAGACCCAGTACTTC.

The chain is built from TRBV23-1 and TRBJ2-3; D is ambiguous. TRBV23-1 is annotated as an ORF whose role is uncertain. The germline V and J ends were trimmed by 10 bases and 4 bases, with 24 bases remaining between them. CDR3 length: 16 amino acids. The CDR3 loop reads CATLPTCRHLPDTQYF. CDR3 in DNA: TGCGCCACCTTGCCGACTTGTCGGCACCTCCCAGATACGCAGTATTTT.

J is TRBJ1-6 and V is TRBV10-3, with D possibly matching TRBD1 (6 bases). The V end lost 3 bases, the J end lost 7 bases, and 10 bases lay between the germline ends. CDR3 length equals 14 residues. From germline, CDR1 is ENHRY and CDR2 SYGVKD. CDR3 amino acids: CAISELQGNSPLHF. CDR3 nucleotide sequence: TGTGCCATCAGTGAATTACAGGGAAATTCACCCCTCCACTTT.

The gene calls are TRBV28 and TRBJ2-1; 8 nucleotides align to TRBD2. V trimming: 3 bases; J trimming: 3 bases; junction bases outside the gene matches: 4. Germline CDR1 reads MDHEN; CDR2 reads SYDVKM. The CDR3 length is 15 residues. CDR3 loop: CASSFLRGDYNEQFF. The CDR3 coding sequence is TGTGCCAGCAGTTTTTTGCGGGGGGACTACAATGAGCAGTTCTTC.

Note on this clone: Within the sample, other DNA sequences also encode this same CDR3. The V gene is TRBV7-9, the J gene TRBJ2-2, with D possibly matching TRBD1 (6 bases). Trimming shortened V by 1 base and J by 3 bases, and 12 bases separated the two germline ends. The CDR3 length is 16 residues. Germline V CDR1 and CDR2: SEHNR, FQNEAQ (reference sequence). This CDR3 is CASSLGNRAYTGELFF. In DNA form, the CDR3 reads TGTGCCAGCAGCTTAGGGAACAGGGCATACACCGGGGAGCTGTTTTTT.